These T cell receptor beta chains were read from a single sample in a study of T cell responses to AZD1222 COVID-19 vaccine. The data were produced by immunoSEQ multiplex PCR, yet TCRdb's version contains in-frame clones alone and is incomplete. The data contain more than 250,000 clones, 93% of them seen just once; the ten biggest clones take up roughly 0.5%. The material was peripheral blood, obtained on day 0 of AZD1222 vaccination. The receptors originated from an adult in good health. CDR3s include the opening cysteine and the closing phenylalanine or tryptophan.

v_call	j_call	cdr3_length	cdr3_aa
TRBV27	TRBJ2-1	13	CAAALSPYNEQFF
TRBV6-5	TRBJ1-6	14	CASRSTGDNSPLHF
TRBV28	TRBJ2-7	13	CASSLFGSGEQYF
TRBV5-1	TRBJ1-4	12	CASSFRAEKLFF
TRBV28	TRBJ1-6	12	CASSQLRSPLHF
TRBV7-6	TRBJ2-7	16	CASSPGTSGGSYEQYF
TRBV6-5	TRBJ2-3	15	CASSYRQGRTDTQYF
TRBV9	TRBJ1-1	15	CASSPTQGIGTEAFF
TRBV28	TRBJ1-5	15	CASSLSPQLNQPQHF
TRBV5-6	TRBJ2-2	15	CASSFPGGGTGELFF
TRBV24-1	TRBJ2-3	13	CATSDPFTDTQYF
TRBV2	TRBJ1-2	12	CASKQVEYGYTF
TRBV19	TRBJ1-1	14	CASSLTGVANEAFF
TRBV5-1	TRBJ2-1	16	CASSSSGTSGGNEQFF
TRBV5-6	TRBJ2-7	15	CASSPPGDRVREQYF
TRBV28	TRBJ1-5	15	CASSLQGTVNQPQHF
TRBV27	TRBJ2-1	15	CASSFWAQGFNEQFF
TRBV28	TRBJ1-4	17	CASRQGATKTTNEKLFF
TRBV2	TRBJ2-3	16	CASISGAGVGTDTQYF
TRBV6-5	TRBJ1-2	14	CASSRDIRRVGYTF
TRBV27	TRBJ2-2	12	CASSWVAGELFF
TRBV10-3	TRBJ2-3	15	CAISAQLAVTDTQYF
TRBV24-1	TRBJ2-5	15	CATSDPTGSGETQYF
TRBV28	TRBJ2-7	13	CASTSGSAYEQYF
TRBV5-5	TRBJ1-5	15	CASSLGRGSNQPQHF
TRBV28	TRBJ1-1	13	CASSVAGGGEAFF
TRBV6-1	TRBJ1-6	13	CASSEIGDSPLHF
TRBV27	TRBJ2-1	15	CASSQLAGGHNEQFF